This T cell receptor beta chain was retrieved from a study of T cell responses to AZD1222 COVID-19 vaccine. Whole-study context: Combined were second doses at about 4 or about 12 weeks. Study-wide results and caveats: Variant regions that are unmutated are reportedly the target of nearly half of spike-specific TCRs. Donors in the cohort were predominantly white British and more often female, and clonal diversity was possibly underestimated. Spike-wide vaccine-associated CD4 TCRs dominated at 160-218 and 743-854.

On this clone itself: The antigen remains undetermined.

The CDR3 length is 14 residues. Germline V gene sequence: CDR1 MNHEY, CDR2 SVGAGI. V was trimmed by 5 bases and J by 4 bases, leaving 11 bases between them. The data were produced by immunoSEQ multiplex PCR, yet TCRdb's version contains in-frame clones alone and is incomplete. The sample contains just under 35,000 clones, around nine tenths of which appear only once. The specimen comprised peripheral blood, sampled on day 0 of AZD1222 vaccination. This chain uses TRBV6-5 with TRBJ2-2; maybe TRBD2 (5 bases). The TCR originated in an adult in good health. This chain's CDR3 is CASSTFRGTGELFF. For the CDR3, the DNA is TGTGCCAGCAGTACGTTCCGGGGCACCGGGGAGCTGTTTTTT.